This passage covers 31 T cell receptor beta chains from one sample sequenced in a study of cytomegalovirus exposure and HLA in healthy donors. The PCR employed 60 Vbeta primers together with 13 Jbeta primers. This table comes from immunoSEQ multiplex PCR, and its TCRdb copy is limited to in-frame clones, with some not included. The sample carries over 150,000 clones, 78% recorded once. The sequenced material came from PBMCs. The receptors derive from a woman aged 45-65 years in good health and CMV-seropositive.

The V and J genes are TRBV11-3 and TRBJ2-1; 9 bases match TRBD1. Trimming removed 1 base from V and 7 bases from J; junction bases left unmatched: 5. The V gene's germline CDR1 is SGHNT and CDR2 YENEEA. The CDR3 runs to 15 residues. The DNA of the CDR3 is TGTGCCAGCAGCTTAGTCGGGACAGGGTGGAATGAGCAGTTCTTC. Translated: CASSLVGTGWNEQFF.

The CDR3 spells CASSLQGFAEQYF. The DNA of the CDR3 is TGTGCCAGCAGTTTACAGGGTTTCGCCGAGCAGTACTTC. The chain uses TRBV28 and TRBJ2-7; possibly TRBD1 for D (5 bases). Germline V gene lookup returns CDR1 MDHEN and CDR2 SYDVKM. This CDR3 region has 13 residues. Deletions cut 2 bases from V and 6 bases from J, with 11 bases between.

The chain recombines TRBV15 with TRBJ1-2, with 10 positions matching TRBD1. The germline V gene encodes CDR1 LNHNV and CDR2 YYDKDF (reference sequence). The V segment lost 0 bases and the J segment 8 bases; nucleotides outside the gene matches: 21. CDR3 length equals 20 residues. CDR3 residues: CATSRDPARDRGPRVLGYTF. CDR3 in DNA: TGTGCCACCAGCAGAGATCCGGCCCGGGACAGGGGCCCCCGAGTCCTAGGCTACACCTTC.

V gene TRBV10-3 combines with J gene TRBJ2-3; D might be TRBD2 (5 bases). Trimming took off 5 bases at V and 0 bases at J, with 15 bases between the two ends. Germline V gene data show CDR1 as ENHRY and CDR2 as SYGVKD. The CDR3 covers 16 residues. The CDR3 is CAISFLSASSTDTQYF. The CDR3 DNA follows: TGTGCCATCAGTTTTCTTAGCGCCTCTAGCACAGATACGCAGTATTTT.

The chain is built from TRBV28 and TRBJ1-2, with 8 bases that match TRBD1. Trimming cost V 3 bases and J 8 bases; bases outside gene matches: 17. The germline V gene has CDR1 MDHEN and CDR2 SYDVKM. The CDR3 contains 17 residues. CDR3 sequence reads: CASSFDGEGRGHGGYTF. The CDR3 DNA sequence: TGTGCCAGCAGTTTCGATGGGGAGGGCAGGGGGCATGGAGGCTACACCTTC.

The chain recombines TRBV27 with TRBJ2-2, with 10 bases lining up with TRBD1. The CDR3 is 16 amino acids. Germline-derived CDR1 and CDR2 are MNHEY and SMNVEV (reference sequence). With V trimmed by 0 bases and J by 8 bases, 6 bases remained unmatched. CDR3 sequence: CASSLSGTGDRGELFF. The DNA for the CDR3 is TGTGCCAGCAGTTTATCCGGGACAGGGGACAGAGGGGAGCTGTTTTTT.

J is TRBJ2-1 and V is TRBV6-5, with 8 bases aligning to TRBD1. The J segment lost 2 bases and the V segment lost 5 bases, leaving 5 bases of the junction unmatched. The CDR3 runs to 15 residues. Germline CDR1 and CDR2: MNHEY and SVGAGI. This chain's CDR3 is CASSTGQATYNEQFF. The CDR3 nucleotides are TGTGCCAGCAGTACGGGACAGGCTACCTACAATGAGCAGTTCTTC.

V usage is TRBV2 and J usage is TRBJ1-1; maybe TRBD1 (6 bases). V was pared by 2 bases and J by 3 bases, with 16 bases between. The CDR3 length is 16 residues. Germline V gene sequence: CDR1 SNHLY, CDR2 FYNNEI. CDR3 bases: TGTGCCAGCAGTGAACTGAGACAGGCGTGGTACACTGAAGCTTTCTTT. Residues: CASSELRQAWYTEAFF.

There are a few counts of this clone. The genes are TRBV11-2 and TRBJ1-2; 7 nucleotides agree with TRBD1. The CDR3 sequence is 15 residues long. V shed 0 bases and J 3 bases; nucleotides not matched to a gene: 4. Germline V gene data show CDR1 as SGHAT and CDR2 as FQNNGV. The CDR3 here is CASSLDRGADYGYTF. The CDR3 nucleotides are TGTGCCAGCAGCTTAGACAGGGGGGCTGACTATGGCTACACCTTC. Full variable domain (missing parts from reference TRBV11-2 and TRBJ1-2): EAGVAQSPRYKIIEKRQSVAFWCNPISGHATLYWYQQILGQGPKLLIQFQNNGVVDDSQLPKDRFSAERLKGVDSTLKIQPAKLEDSAVYLCASSLDRGADYGYTFGSGTRLTVV.

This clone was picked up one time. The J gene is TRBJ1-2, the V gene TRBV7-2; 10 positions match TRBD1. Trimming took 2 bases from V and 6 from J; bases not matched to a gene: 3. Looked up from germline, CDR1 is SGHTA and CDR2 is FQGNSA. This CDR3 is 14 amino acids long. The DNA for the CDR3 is TGTGCCAGCAGCTTAAAGGACAGGGGGAATGGCTACACCTTC. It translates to CASSLKDRGNGYTF.

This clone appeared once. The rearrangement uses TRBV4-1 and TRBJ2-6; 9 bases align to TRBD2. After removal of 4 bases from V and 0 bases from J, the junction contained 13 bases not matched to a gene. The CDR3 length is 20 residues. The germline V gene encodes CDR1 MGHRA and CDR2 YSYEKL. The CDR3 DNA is TGCGCCAGCAGCCCTCGACTAGCGGAGGGATACCCCTCTGGGGCCAACGTCCTGACTTTC. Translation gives CASSPRLAEGYPSGANVLTF.

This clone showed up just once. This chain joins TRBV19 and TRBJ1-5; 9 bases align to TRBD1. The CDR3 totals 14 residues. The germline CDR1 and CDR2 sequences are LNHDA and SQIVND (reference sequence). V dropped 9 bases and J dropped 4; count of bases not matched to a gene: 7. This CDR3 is CASRYRGQNQPQHF. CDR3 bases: TGTGCCAGCAGATACAGGGGGCAGAATCAGCCCCAGCATTTT. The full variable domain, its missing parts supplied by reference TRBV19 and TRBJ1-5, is DGGITQSPKYLFRKEGQNVTLSCEQNLNHDAMYWYRQDPGQGLRLIYYSQIVNDFQKGDIAEGYSVSREKKESFPLTVTSAQKNPTAFYLCASRYRGQNQPQHFGDGTRLSIL.

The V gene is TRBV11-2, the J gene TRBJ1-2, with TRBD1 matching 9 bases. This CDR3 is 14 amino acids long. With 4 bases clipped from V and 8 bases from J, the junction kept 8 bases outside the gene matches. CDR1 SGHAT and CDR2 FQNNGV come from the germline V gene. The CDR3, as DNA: TGTGCCAGCAGCTCGATACAGGGGGCGAGAGGCTACACCTTC. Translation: CASSSIQGARGYTF.

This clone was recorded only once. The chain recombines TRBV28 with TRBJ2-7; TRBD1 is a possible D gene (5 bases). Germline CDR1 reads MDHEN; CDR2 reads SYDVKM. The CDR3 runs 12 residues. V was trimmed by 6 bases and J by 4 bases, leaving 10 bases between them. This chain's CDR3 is CASSRPGYEQYF. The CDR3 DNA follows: TGTGCCAGCAGCCGCCCAGGGTACGAGCAGTACTTC.

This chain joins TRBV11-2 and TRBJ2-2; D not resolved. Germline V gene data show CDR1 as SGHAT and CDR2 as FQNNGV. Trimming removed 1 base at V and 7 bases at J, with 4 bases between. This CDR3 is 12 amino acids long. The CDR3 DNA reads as TGTGCCAGCAGCTTAGGTATCGGGGAGCTGTTTTTT. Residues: CASSLGIGELFF.

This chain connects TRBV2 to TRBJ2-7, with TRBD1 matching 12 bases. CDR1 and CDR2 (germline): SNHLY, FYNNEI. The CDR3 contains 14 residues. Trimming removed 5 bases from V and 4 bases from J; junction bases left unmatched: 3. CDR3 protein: CASSRDRGRYEQYF. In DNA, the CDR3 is TGTGCCAGCAGTCGGGACAGGGGGCGATACGAGCAGTACTTC. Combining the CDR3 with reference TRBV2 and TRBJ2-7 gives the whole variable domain EPEVTQTPSHQVTQMGQEVILRCVPISNHLYFYWYRQILGQKVEFLVSFYNNEISEKSEIFDDQFSVERPDGSNFTLKIRSTKLEDSAMYFCASSRDRGRYEQYFGPGTRLTVT.

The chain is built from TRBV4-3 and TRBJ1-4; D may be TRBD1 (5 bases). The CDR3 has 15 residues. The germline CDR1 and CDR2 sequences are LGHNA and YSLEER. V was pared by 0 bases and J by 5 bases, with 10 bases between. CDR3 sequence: CASSQDRGGNEKLFF. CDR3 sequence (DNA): TGCGCCAGCAGCCAAGATCGCGGGGGGAATGAAAAACTGTTTTTT.

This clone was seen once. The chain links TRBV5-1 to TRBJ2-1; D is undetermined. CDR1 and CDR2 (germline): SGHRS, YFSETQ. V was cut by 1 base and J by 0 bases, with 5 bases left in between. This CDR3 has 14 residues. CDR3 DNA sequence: TGCGCCAGCAGCTTGACTCTCTCCTACAATGAGCAGTTCTTC. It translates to CASSLTLSYNEQFF.

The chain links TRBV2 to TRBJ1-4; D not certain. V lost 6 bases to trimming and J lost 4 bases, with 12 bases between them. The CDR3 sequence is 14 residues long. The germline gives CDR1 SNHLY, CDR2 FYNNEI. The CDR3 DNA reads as TGTGCCAGCAGGCTTACCGGGGATAATGAAAAACTGTTTTTT. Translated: CASRLTGDNEKLFF.

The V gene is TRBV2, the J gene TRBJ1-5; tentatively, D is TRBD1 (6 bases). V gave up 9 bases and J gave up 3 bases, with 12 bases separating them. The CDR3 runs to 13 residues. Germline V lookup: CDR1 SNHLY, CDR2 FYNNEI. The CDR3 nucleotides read TGTGCCAGTTCCGGACAGTACAATCAGCCCCAGCATTTT. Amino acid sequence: CASSGQYNQPQHF.

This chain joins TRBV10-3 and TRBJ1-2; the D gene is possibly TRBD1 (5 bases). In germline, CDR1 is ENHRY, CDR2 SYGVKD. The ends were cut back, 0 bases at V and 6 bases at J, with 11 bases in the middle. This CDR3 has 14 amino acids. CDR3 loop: CAISESGGEDGYTF. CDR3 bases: TGTGCCATCAGTGAGTCTGGAGGGGAGGATGGCTACACCTTC.

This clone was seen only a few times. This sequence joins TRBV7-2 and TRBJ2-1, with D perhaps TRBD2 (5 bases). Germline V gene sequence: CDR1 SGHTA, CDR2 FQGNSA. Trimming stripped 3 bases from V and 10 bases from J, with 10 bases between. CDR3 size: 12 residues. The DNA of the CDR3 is TGTGCCAGCAGCTTCTCATCGGGGGAGCAGTTCTTC. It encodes CASSFSSGEQFF.

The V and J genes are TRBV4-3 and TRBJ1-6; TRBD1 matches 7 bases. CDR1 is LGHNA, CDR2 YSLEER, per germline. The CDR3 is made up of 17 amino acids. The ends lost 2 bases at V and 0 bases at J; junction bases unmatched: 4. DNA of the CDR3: TGCGCCAGCAGCCAATACCCAGGGGGCTCCTATAATTCACCCCTCCACTTT. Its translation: CASSQYPGGSYNSPLHF.

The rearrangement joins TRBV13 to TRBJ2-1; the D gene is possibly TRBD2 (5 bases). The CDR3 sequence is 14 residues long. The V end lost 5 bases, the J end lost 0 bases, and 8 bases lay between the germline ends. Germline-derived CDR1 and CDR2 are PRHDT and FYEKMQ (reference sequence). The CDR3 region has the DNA TGTGCCAGCAGCCCCGGAGGCTCCTACAATGAGCAGTTCTTC. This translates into CASSPGGSYNEQFF.

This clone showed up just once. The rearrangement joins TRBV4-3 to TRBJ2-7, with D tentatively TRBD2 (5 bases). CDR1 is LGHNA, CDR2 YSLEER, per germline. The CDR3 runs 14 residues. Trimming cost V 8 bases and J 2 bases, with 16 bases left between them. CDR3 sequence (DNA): TGCGCCAGCCGGCACCGGGAAACGCCCTACGAGCAGTACTTC. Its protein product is CASRHRETPYEQYF.

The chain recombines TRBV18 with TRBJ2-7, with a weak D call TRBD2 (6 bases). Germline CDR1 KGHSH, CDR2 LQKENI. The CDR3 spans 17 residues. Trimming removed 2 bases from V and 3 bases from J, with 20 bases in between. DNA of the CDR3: TGTGCCAGCTCACCAAGGGCCGGGACGACTAGAGGCTACGAGCAGTACTTC. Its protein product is CASSPRAGTTRGYEQYF. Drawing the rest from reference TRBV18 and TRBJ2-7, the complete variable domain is NAGVMQNPRHLVRRRGQEARLRCSPMKGHSHVYWYRQLPEEGLKFMVYLQKENIIDESGMPKERFSAEFPKEGPSILRIQQVVRGDSAAYFCASSPRAGTTRGYEQYFGPGTRLTVT.

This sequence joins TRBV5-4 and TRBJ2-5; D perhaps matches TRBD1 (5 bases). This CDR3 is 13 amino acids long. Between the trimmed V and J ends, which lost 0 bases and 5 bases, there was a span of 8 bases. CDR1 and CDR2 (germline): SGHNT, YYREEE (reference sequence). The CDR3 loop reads CASSLGGGETQYF. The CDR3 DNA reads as TGTGCCAGCAGCTTGGGGGGCGGCGAGACCCAGTACTTC. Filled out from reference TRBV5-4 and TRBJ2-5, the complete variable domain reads ETGVTQSPTHLIKTRGQQVTLRCSSQSGHNTVSWYQQALGQGPQFIFQYYREEENGRGNFPPRFSGLQFPNYSSELNVNALELDDSALYLCASSLGGGETQYFGPGTRLLVL.

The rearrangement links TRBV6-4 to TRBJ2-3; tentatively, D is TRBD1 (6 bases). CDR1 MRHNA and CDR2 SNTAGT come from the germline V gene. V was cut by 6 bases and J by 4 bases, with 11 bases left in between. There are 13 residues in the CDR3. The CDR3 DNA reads TGTGCCAGCAGCGCTGGGGGCTCAGATACGCAGTATTTT. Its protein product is CASSAGGSDTQYF.

CDR3 protein: CASSLAGGASYEQYF. DNA for the CDR3: TGTGCCAGCAGTTTAGCAGGGGGAGCGTCCTACGAGCAGTACTTC. The rearrangement links TRBV28 to TRBJ2-7; 7 positions agree with TRBD1. The CDR3 has 15 amino acids. Trimming cost V 2 bases and J 1 base; bases outside gene matches: 5. The germline V gene encodes CDR1 MDHEN and CDR2 SYDVKM. Together with reference TRBV28 and TRBJ2-7, the CDR3 gives the full variable domain: DVKVTQSSRYLVKRTGEKVFLECVQDMDHENMFWYRQDPGLGLRLIYFSYDVKMKEKGDIPEGYSVSREKKERFSLILESASTNQTSMYLCASSLAGGASYEQYFGPGTRLTVT.

CDR3 nucleotides: TGCGCCAGCAGCTTGGGGGACAGGGGAGATCAGCCCCAGCATTTT. It codes for CASSLGDRGDQPQHF. The V and J genes are TRBV5-1 and TRBJ1-5; 10 bases map to TRBD1. There are 15 residues in the CDR3. CDR1 SGHRS and CDR2 YFSETQ come from the germline V gene. The V and J ends lost 0 bases and 5 bases, in that order; junction bases with no gene match: 2.

CDR3 sequence reads: CASSSRMAGYSNQPQHF. The CDR3 DNA follows: TGTGCCAGCAGCTCTCGGATGGCGGGATATAGCAATCAGCCCCAGCATTTT. The chain combines TRBV7-8 with TRBJ1-5; no definite D call. CDR1 and CDR2 from the germline V gene are SGHVS and FQNEAQ. The CDR3 extends over 17 amino acids. Trimming stripped 4 bases from V and 0 bases from J, with 16 bases between. The variable domain in full, completed from reference TRBV7-8 and TRBJ1-5, reads GAGVSQSPRYKVAKRGQDVALRCDPISGHVSLFWYQQALGQGPEFLTYFQNEAQLDKSGLPSDRFFAERPEGSVSTLKIQRTQQEDSAVYLCASSSRMAGYSNQPQHFGDGTRLSIL.